This T cell receptor beta chain stems from a study of T cell responses to AZD1222 COVID-19 vaccine (dated by TCRdb to the early 2020s). Study-level background: Because spike-specific TCR depth and breadth did not differ between the two schedules, AZD1222 recipients who got a second dose at roughly 4 weeks were pooled with those who got a second dose at roughly 12 weeks. Trial participants were enrolled by age into 18-55, 56-69 and 70-plus year subgroups, with 148, 28 and 57 TCR-sequenced participants respectively. TCR sequencing was performed for about 240 trial participants, of whom some 200 were given two doses of AZD1222 and approximately 25 were given two doses of MenACWY control vaccine. Overall study results and their limits: Nearly half of unique spike-specific TCRs reportedly recognized epitopes outside regions mutated in the B.1.351 and B.1.1.7 variants. Vaccine-associated CD4 TCRs spanned the whole spike protein, with dominant responses in regions 160-218 and 743-854. Conclusions about previously exposed vaccinees were limited because only a handful of AZD1222 recipients were SARS-CoV-2 seropositive at baseline. A significant rise in spike-specific TCR breadth and depth was observed after two AZD1222 doses relative to day 0 and relative to MenACWY recipients. Participants were mostly white British and included more females than males, and it was suggested by the authors that clonal diversity may have been underestimated. Because no day 14 peak-response samples were available, repertoires were characterized only after the peak T cell response. In the small 56-69-year group, the increase in depth fell short of significance, most likely because of low power.

On this clone: The antigen this receptor binds is unknown. Per-base quality was not reported, and no clone a single base away is much larger than it.

The time point tag for this specimen amounts to: baseline before first vaccination. Vaccinee samples came from UK trials COV001 and COV002, including a single-blind randomized controlled phase 2/3 trial of AZD1222 (ChAdOx1 nCoV-19) in healthy adults. For TCRbeta chain sequencing, PBMC samples were collected from trial participants at day 0 and at day 28 after the second dose. There are 16 amino acids in the CDR3, from cysteine to phenylalanine inclusive. The entry retains the CDR3 DNA only, 48 bases that are in frame from base 1. V is clipped by 4 bases and J by 8 bases, and the sequence between their germline boundaries is 18 bases long. Looking up the germline V gene (reference sequence) yields CDR1 LNHDA and CDR2 SQIVND. The CDR3 regions of human TCRbeta chains were analyzed by immunosequencing. As for how the authors treated the data: TCRs in the repertoires were matched against a reference library of SARS-CoV-2-specific TCRs that had been generated with the MIRA antigen-specificity platform. Breadth was defined as the fraction of unique TCRs that were SARS-CoV-2-associated. Depth was defined as the fraction of total T cells that were SARS-CoV-2-associated. Using the MIRA data, each spike-specific TCR was mapped to the spike region that the TCR reacts to and placed in a CD4 or CD8 class. Log10-transformed breadth and depth values were compared by one-way ANOVA with Sidak's multiple comparisons tests. TCRdb provides this immuneACCESS table in a form limited to in-frame rearrangements. Some clones are lacking; in checked studies, under half of them reflect an unresolved V gene, and why the rest are absent is not known. V and J calls and clone size are given by that table; D and trimming were obtained from the DNA. The sample has approximately 150,000 clones on record, roughly 94% of them singletons. The ten biggest clones cover over 1% of the sample.

This clonotype was sampled from an adult in good health. Material: peripheral blood, obtained on day 0 of AZD1222 vaccination. The chain links TRBV19 with TRBJ1-6; a tentative D call is TRBD1 (5 bases match). The sequenced DNA is TGTGCCAGTAGTAGGGGACGGAACTCGGGGGATTCACCCCTCCACTTT. It translates as CASSRGRNSGDSPLHF.